This T cell receptor beta chain was recorded in a study of blood T cell repertoires in COVID-19. For the study at large: The samples span acute and convalescent COVID-19 from the United States, Italy and Spain. T cells, B-cell-depleted T cells, or PBMCs provided the cDNA or gDNA that served as material.

All enrollees were roughly 18 to 95 years old and from roughly 26 US areas. Clinical history reported by participants formed the basis on which cohorts were assigned. Some clones are missing from TCRdb's copy, which holds only in-frame ones; the method was immunoSEQ multiplex PCR. Of over 150,000 clones listed, about 81% are singletons. The sequenced sample was PBMCs or T cells enriched from blood (not recorded which). The TCR comes from a man aged 50-60 years who had recovered from COVID-19.

CDR3 in amino acids: CASSLTGEAYEQYF. The CDR3 DNA is TGCGCCAGCAGCTTAACCGGGGAAGCCTACGAGCAGTACTTC. V usage is TRBV5-1 and J usage is TRBJ2-7, with D possibly being TRBD2 (5 bases). Germline CDR1 is SGHRS and CDR2 is YFSETQ. This CDR3 region has 14 residues. V was shortened by 2 bases and J by 2 bases, with 11 bases between the two germline ends.